Listed here is a single T cell receptor beta chain. Its specificity is unknown. The data originate from a study of cytomegalovirus exposure and HLA in healthy donors. Study-wide results and limits: Roughly uniform sequencing depth across donors was assumed, possibly incorrectly. What was likely a sequencing artifact was a cluster of highly shared sequence variants. Another analysis was done later, and it associated approximately 17,000 TCR beta sequences with HLA alleles at 0.05 false discovery rate. Indistinguishability led to the exclusion of some V segments, TRBV6-2 and TRBV6-3 included.

CDR1 is MDHEN, CDR2 SYDVKM, per germline. Trimming cost V 7 bases and J 5 bases; bases outside gene matches: 20. This CDR3 spans 18 amino acids. The PCR made use of 60 Vbeta and 13 Jbeta primers. Assay: immunoSEQ multiplex PCR; the TCRdb copy retains only in-frame clones and omits some. The repertoire includes just over 150,000 clones, approximately 80% of them detected once, and roughly 6.3% sits in the top ten. The clonotype was recovered from a male donor in good health and CMV-seropositive. The sequenced sample was PBMCs. The V gene is TRBV28, the J gene TRBJ1-2; 9 bases fit TRBD1. Here the CDR3 DNA reads TGTGCCAGCACTCCTAACGCCGGGACAGGGAAAGGAGGTTATGGCTACACCTTC. Translating gives CASTPNAGTGKGGYGYTF.